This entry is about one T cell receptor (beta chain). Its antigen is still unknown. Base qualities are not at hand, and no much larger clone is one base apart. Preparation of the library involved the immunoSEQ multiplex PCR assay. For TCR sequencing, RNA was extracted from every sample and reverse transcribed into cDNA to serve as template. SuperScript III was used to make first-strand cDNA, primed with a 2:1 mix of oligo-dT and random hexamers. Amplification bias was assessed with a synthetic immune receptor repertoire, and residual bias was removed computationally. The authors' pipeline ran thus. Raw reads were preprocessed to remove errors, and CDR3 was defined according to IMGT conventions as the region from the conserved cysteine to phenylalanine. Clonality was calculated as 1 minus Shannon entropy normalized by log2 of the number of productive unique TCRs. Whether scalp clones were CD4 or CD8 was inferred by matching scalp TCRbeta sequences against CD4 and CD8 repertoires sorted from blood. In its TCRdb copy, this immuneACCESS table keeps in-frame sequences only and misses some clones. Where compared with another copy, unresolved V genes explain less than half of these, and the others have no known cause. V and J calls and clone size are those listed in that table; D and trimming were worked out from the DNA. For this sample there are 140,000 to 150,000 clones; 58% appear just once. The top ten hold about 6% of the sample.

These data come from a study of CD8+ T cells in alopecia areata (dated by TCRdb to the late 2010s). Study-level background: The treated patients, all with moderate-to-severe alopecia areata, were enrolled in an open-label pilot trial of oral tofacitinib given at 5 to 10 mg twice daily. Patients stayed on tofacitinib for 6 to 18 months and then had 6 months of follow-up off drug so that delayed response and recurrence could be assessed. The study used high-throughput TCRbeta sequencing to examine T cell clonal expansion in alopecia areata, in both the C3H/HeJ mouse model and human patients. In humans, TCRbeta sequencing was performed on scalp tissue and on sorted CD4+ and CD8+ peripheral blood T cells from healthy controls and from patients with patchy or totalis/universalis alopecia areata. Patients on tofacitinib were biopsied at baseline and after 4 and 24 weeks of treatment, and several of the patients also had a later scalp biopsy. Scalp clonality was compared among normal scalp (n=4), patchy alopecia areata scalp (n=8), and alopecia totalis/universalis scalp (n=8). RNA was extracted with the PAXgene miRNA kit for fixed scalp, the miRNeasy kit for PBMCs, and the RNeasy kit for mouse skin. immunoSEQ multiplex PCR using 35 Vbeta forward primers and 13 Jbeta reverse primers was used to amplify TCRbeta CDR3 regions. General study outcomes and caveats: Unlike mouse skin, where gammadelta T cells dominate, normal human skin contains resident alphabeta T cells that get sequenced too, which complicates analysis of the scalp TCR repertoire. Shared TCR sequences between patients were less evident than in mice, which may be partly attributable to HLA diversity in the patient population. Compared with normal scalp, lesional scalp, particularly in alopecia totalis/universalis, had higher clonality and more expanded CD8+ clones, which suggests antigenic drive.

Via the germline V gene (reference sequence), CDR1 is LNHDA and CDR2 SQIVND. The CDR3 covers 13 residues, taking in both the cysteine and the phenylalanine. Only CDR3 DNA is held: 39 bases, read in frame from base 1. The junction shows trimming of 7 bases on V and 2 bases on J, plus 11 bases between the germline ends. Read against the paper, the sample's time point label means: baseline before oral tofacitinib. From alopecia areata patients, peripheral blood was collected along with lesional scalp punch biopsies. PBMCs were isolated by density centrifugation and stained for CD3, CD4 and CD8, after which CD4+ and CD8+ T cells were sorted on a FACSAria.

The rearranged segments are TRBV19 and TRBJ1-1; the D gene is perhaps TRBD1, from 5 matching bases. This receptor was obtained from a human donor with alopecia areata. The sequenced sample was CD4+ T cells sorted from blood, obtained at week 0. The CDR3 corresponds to CASTEDRNTEAFF. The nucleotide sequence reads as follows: TGTGCCAGTACTGAAGACAGAAACACTGAAGCTTTCTTT.